Below, 15 T cell receptor beta chains from the same sample are listed, as sequenced in a study of Graves' ophthalmopathy and Graves' hyperthyroidism. As the template, RNA transcripts were used to amplify TCR beta CDR3 regions. HTBI-primed RT-PCR formed the first round, and a multiplex PCR formed the second. TCRdb independently ran MiXCR on the multiplex PCR reads; one entry per CDR3 protein. The repertoire holds 650,000 to 800,000 distinct CDR3 sequences, with about 41% as singletons. Sequenced material: peripheral blood. The origin of the receptors is an adult man with Graves' ophthalmopathy.

The genes are TRBV9 and TRBJ1-1; no definite D call. CDR1 is SGDLS and CDR2 is YYNGEE in the germline V gene. V was shortened by 4 bases and J by 1 base, with 14 bases between the two germline ends. CDR3 size: 15 residues. CDR3 DNA sequence: TGTGCCAGCAGCCAAGGGTTTTCAGGGAACACTGAAGCTTTCTTT. It is translated as CASSQGFSGNTEAFF.

The gene calls are TRBV2 and TRBJ1-2, with 7 bases fitting TRBD1. Germline CDR1 SNHLY, CDR2 FYNNEI. Trimming cost V 3 bases and J 4 bases; bases outside gene matches: 5. This CDR3 region has 14 residues. The chain's CDR3 is CASSEGQKIYGYTF. The CDR3 bases are TGTGCCAGCAGTGAGGGACAGAAGATCTATGGCTACACCTTC.

The V and J genes are TRBV25-1 and TRBJ2-5; maybe TRBD2 (6 bases). The germline CDR1 and CDR2 sequences are MGHDK and SYGVNS. This CDR3 has 17 amino acids. V lost 3 bases and J 5 bases, leaving 22 bases between the germline ends. The CDR3 DNA reads TGTGCCAGCAGTGATCCTCCGGGAGAGGGAGGTTGGGAGACCCAGTACTTC. Translation gives CASSDPPGEGGWETQYF.

The chain couples TRBV4-3 to TRBJ1-3, with 7 positions matching TRBD1. In germline, CDR1 is LGHNA, CDR2 YSLEER. V lost 4 bases and J lost 2; bases outside the gene matches: 8. This CDR3 comprises 16 residues. This CDR3 reads CASSLPPQGAGNTIYF. The CDR3 nucleotides read TGCGCCAGCAGCCTACCACCTCAGGGGGCTGGAAACACCATATATTTT.

With regard to this clonotype: This may come from a read error, since a much larger clone is one base off. The chain combines TRBV7-9 with TRBJ2-2, with D unresolved. CDR3 length equals 11 residues. Germline V CDR1 and CDR2: SEHNR, FQNEAQ (reference sequence). The CDR3 reads CVSSFNGELFF. For the CDR3, the DNA is TGTGTCAGCAGCTTTAACGGGGAGCTGTTTTTT.

Many counts were recorded for this clonotype. This sequence joins TRBV12-3 or TRBV12-4 and TRBJ2-5; D possibly matches TRBD1 or TRBD2 (5 bases each). This CDR3 comprises 13 residues. V was pared by 6 bases and J by 4 bases, with 12 bases between. CDR3 residues: CASRGPEGETQYF. The CDR3 nucleotides are TGTGCCAGCAGGGGACCAGAGGGAGAGACCCAGTACTTC.

As regards this clonotype: A much larger clone lies a single base off, so this may be a read error. This chain connects TRBV19 to TRBJ2-2; D perhaps matches TRBD1 (6 bases). Germline CDR1 reads LNHDA; CDR2 reads SQIVND (reference sequence). V lost 5 bases and J 6 bases, leaving 13 bases between the germline ends. The CDR3 is 14 amino acids. CDR3 region: CASSEQGLAGELFF. As DNA, the CDR3 is TGTGCCAGTAGTGAGCAGGGGCTTGCCGGGGAGCTGTTTTTT.

This clonotype was detected only a few times. The V gene is TRBV5-1, the J gene TRBJ2-7, with 8 bases identical to TRBD1. The CDR3 runs 13 residues. The germline gives CDR1 SGHRS, CDR2 YFSETQ. Trimming took 1 base from V and 13 from J; bases not matched to a gene: 10. In DNA form, the CDR3 reads TGCGCCAGCAGCTTGACCTCCCGGGACAGGAAATACTTC. Amino acids: CASSLTSRDRKYF. The variable domain in full, with the rest retrieved from reference TRBV5-1 and TRBJ2-7, is KAGVTQTPRYLIKTRGQQVTLSCSPISGHRSVSWYQQTPGQGLQFLFEYFSETQRNKGNFPGRFSGRQFSNSRSEMNVSTLELGDSALYLCASSLTSRDRKYFGPGTRLTVT.

As to this clonotype: The germline gene is not matched at one end of the junction; a read error may be the cause. The rearrangement uses TRBV5-5 and TRBJ2-2, with D possibly called TRBD1 or TRBD2 (5 bases each). Germline V gene sequence: CDR1 SGHKS, CDR2 YYEKEE (reference sequence). The CDR3 spans 14 residues. CDR3 amino acids: CAGSLGRNTGELFF. The CDR3 DNA reads TGTGCCGGCAGCTTGGGACGCAACACCGGGGAGCTGTTTTTT.

The rearrangement joins TRBV25-1 to TRBJ1-6, with TRBD1 matching over 10 bases. This CDR3 has 20 residues. Germline V gene lookup returns CDR1 MGHDK and CDR2 SYGVNS. J was trimmed by 4 bases and V by 1 base; bases with no gene match: 13. CDR3 in amino acids: CASSELGTGDPQWYNSPLHF. The CDR3 DNA reads as TGTGCCAGCAGTGAATTGGGGACAGGGGACCCCCAATGGTATAATTCACCCCTCCACTTT.

In DNA, the CDR3 is TGTGCCAGCAGTGCCAGCAGCTCGACAGGGGCCAGGGGCGAGCAGTACTTC. It encodes CASSASSSTGARGEQYF. The chain couples TRBV25-1 to TRBJ2-7, with 8 nucleotides matching TRBD1. The V gene's germline CDR1 is MGHDK and CDR2 SYGVNS. CDR3 size: 17 residues. J was trimmed by 6 bases and V by 4 bases; bases with no gene match: 17.

This rearrangement joins TRBV2 to TRBJ2-3; D gene ambiguous. The CDR3 length is 13 residues. V gave up 10 bases and J gave up 2 bases, with 13 bases separating them. Germline-derived CDR1 and CDR2 are SNHLY and FYNNEI. The CDR3 is CANRAGITDTQYF. In DNA form, the CDR3 reads TGTGCCAACCGGGCAGGAATCACAGATACGCAGTATTTT.

This clonotype has a count of ten or more. The chain links TRBV7-2 to TRBJ2-5, with D possibly matching TRBD1 (5 bases). The CDR3 runs to 14 residues. Germline V gene lookup returns CDR1 SGHTA and CDR2 FQGNSA. V gave up 2 bases and J gave up 3 bases, with 10 bases separating them. For the CDR3, the DNA is TGTGCCAGCAGCTTAAGTTTAGGGGAAGAGACCCAGTACTTC. As protein: CASSLSLGEETQYF. The full variable domain, in which reference TRBV7-2 and TRBJ2-5 provide the parts outside the CDR3, is GAGVSQSPSNKVTEKGKDVELRCDPISGHTALYWYRQSLGQGLEFLIYFQGNSAPDKSGLPSDRFSAERTGGSVSTLTIQRTQQEDSAVYLCASSLSLGEETQYFGPGTRLLVL.

In its sample, this clonotype was seen a few times. Here the CDR3 DNA reads TGTGCCACAGGGGCTGACTACAATGAGCAGTTCTTC. The encoded protein is CATGADYNEQFF. The chain joins TRBV10-3 to TRBJ2-5, with D perhaps matching TRBD1 (6 bases). The end of the DNA is better explained by TRBJ2-1, so the J call may be wrong. CDR1 is ENHRY and CDR2 is SYGVKD in the germline V gene. The CDR3 runs to 12 residues.

Concerning this clonotype: A read error may be the cause here, since a much bigger clone is one base away. V usage is TRBV15 and J usage is TRBJ1-2; no definite D call. The CDR3 has 13 amino acids. V dropped 5 bases and J dropped 4 bases, with 11 bases sitting between them. Germline CDR1 and CDR2: LNHNV and YYDKDF (reference sequence). CDR3 loop: CATSSSWGYGYTF. CDR3 coding DNA: TGTGCCACCAGCTCCTCTTGGGGCTATGGCTACACCTTC.